This passage covers 2 T cell receptor beta chains from one sample sequenced in a study of blood T cell repertoires in COVID-19. The repertoire was sequenced with immunoSEQ multiplex PCR; TCRdb's copy has only in-frame clones and lacks some. The sample shows roughly 180,000 clones, less than 90% of them seen only once. The source material was peripheral blood. These receptors were collected from a man in his 70s with active or convalescent COVID-19.

V is TRBV5-5 and J is TRBJ2-1; 7 bases fit TRBD1. Trimming cost V 1 base and J 8 bases; bases outside gene matches: 6. Germline values: CDR1 SGHKS, CDR2 YYEKEE (reference sequence). This CDR3 contains 14 residues. The CDR3 spells CASSLLGGLDEQFF. CDR3 nucleotide sequence: TGTGCCAGCAGCTTGTTAGGGGGCTTGGATGAGCAGTTCTTC.

The V gene is TRBV30, the J gene TRBJ1-3; D gene uncertain. Trimming took 0 bases from V and 8 from J, leaving 8 bases between them. The length of the CDR3 is 12 residues. CDR1 is GTSNPN and CDR2 is SVGIG in the germline V gene (reference sequence). The CDR3 bases are TGTGCCTGGAGTGTCATAGTACACACCATATATTTT. It yields the protein CAWSVIVHTIYF. The full variable domain, with the rest looked up from reference TRBV30 and TRBJ1-3, is SQTIHQWPATLVQPVGSPLSLECTVEGTSNPNLYWYRQAAGRGLQLLFYSVGIGQISSEVPQNLSASRPQDRQFILSSKKLLLSDSGFYLCAWSVIVHTIYFGEGSWLTVV.